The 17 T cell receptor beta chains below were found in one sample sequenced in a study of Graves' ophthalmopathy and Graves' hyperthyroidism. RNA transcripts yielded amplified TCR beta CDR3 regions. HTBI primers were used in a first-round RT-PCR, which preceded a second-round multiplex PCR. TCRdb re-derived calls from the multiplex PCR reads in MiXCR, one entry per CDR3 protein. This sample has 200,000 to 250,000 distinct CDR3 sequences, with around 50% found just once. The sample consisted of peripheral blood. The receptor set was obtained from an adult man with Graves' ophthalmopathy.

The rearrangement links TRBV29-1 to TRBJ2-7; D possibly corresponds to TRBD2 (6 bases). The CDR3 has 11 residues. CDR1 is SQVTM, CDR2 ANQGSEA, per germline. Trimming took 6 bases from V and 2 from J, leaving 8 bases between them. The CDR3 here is CSVPGAYEQYF. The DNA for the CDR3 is TGCAGCGTCCCGGGGGCCTACGAGCAGTACTTC.

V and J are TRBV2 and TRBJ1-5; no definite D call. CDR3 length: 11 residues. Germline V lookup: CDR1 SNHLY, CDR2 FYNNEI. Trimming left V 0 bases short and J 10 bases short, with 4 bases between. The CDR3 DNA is TGTGCCAGCAGTGAAGCGTACCCCCAGCATTTT. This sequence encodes CASSEAYPQHF.

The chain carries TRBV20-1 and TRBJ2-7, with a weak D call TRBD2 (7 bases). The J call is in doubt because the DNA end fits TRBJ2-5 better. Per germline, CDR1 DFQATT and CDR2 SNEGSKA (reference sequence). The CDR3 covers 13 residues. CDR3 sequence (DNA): TGCAGTGTTCGGCGGGGGCGGGGGGAGACCCAGTACTTC. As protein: CSVRRGRGETQYF.

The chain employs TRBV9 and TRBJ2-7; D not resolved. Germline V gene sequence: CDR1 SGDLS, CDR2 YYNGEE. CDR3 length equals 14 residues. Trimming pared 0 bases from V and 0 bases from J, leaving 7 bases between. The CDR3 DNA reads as TGTGCCAGCAGCGTAGAGACTGGCTCCTACGAGCAGTACTTC. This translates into CASSVETGSYEQYF.

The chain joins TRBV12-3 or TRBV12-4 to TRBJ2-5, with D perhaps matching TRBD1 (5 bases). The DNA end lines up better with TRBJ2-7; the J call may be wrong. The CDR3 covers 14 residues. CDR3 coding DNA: TGTGCCAGCAGTTTCGAGGACACACTTTACGAGCAGTACTTC. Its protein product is CASSFEDTLYEQYF.

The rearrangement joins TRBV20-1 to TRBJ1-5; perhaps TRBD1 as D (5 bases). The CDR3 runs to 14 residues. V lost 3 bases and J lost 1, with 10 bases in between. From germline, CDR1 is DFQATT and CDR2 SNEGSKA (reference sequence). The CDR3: CSARLGGSNQPQHF. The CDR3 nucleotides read TGCAGTGCTAGGCTCGGGGGAAGCAATCAGCCCCAGCATTTT.

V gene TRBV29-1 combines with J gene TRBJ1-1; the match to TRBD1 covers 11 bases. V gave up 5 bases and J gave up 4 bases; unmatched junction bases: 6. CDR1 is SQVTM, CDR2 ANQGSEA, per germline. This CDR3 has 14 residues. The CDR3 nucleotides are TGCAGCGTTATAGACGGGACAGGGGGCACTGAAGCTTTCTTT. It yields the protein CSVIDGTGGTEAFF.

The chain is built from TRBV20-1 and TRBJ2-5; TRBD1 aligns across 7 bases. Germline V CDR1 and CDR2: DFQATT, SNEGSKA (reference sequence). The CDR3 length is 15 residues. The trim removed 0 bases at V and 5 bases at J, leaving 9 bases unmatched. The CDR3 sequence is CSARDPTGSGETQYF. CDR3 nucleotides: TGCAGTGCTAGAGATCCGACAGGGTCCGGGGAGACCCAGTACTTC.

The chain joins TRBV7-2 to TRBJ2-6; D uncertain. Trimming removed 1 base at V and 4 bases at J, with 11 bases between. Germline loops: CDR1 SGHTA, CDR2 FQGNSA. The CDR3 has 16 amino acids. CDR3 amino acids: CASSLEGAPGANVLTF. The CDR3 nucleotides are TGTGCCAGCAGCTTAGAGGGCGCGCCGGGGGCCAACGTCCTGACTTTC.

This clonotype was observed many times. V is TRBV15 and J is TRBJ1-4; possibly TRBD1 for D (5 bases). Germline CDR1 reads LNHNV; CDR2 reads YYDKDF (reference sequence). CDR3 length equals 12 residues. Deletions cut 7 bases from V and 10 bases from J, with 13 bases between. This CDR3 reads CATTRAGGKLFF. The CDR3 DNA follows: TGTGCCACCACCAGGGCCGGGGGAAAACTGTTTTTT. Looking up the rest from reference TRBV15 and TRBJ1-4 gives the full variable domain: DAMVIQNPRYQVTQFGKPVTLSCSQTLNHNVMYWYQQKSSQAPKLLFHYYDKDFNNEADTPDNFQSRRPNTSFCFLDIRSPGLGDTAMYLCATTRAGGKLFFGSGTQLSVL.

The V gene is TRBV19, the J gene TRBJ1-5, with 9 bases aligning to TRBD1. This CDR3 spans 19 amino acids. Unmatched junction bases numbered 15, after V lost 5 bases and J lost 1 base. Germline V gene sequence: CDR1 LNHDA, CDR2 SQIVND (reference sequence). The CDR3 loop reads CASSVGGTGTINSNQPQHF. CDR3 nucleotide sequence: TGTGCCAGTAGTGTAGGGGGGACAGGGACCATCAACAGCAATCAGCCCCAGCATTTT.

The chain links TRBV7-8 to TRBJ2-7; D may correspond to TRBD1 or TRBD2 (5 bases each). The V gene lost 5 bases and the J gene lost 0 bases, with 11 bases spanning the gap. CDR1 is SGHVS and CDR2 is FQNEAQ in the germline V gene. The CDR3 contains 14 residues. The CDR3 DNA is TGTGCCAGCAGCCAAGGGACGGACTCCTACGAGCAGTACTTC. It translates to CASSQGTDSYEQYF.

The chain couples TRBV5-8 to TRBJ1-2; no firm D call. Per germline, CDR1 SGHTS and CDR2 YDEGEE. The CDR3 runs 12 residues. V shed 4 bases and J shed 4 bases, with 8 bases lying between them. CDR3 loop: CASSLVTYGYTF. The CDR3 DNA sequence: TGTGCCAGCAGCCTCGTGACCTATGGCTACACCTTC. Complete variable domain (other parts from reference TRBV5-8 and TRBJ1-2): EAGVTQSPTHLIKTRGQQATLRCSPISGHTSVYWYQQALGLGLQFLLWYDEGEERNRGNFPPRFSGRQFPNYSSELNVNALELEDSALYLCASSLVTYGYTFGSGTRLTVV.

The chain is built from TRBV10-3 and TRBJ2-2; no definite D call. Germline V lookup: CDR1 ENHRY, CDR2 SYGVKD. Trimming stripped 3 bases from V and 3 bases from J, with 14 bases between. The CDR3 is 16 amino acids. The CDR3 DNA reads TGTGCCATCAGTGAAGGGCAAGCAGCTGACACCGGGGAGCTGTTTTTT. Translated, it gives CAISEGQAADTGELFF.

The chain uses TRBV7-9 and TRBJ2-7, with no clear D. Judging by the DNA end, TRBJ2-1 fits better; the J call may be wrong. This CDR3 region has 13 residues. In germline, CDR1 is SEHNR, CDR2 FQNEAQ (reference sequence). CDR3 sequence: CASSLAGSYEQFF. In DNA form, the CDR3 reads TGTGCCAGCAGCTTAGCGGGCAGCTATGAGCAGTTCTTC.

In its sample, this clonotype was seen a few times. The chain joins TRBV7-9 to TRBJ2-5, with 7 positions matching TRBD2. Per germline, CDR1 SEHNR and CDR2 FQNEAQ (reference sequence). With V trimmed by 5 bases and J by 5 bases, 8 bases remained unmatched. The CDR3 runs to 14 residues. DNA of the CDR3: TGTGCCAGCAGCGCGACTAGCCTGTTGGAGACCCAGTACTTC. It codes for CASSATSLLETQYF.

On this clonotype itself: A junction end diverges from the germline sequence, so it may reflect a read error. The CDR3: CSVGTSGGTSGELLF. DNA of the CDR3: TGCAGCGTTGGAACTAGCGGGGGGACGAGTGGGGAGCTGCTTTTT. The chain employs TRBV29-1 and TRBJ2-2; 12 nucleotides align to TRBD2. From germline, CDR1 is SQVTM and CDR2 ANQGSEA. The CDR3 covers 15 residues.